This TCR beta chain was found in a study of T cell changes during pregnancy in multiple sclerosis. Measured with immunoSEQ multiplex PCR; TCRdb has only the in-frame clones, and not every one. This table has under 80,000 clones, over 80% appearing once. Sequenced material: CD4+ T cells from peripheral blood mononuclear cells, taken in the second trimester of pregnancy. This receptor was obtained from a female donor with multiple sclerosis, enrolled in a pregnancy study.

The CDR3 sequence: CASRPPGQNTGELFF. The CDR3 coding sequence is TGTGCCAGCAGGCCTCCGGGACAAAACACCGGGGAGCTGTTTTTT. V and J are TRBV11-2 and TRBJ2-2, with a tentative D call TRBD1 (6 bases). The germline V and J ends were trimmed by 6 bases and 2 bases, with 13 bases remaining between them. Germline lookup yields CDR1 SGHAT and CDR2 FQNNGV. CDR3 length: 15 residues.